The rows below give T cell receptor beta chains drawn from one sample of a study of blood T cell repertoires in COVID-19. Profiled with immunoSEQ multiplex PCR; TCRdb holds only in-frame clones, not every one. The profile shows roughly 60,000 clones, 88% of them singletons. The sample comprised peripheral blood. Receptors were obtained from a man aged 50 or older with active COVID-19. CDR3s include the opening cysteine and the closing phenylalanine or tryptophan. The order of the fields is clone size, D gene, J gene, V gene, CDR3 DNA, CDR3 protein. A D gene is named only where the DNA matches it firmly. Only some rows state a clone size, as once, few, many or a class for expanded clones.

clone size: once; D gene: TRBD2; J gene: TRBJ2-7; V gene: TRBV2; CDR3 DNA: TGTGCCAGCACCCCCGGACTAGCGACCCCCCAGTACTTC; CDR3 protein: CASTPGLATPQYF
clone size: .; D gene: .; J gene: TRBJ1-1; V gene: TRBV6-2/TRBV6-3; CDR3 DNA: TGTGCCAGCAGTTACTCGGTTGGTACACGGAGAGGTTTCTTT; CDR3 protein: CASSYSVGTRRGFF
clone size: .; D gene: TRBD1; J gene: TRBJ1-1; V gene: TRBV27; CDR3 DNA: TGTGCCAGCAGCACAGCAGGGGGGCCCATGAACACTGAAGCTTTCTTT; CDR3 protein: CASSTAGGPMNTEAFF
clone size: once; D gene: TRBD2; J gene: TRBJ2-1; V gene: TRBV5-1; CDR3 DNA: TGCGCCAGCAGCACCCTAGCGGGGGTCTCCTACAATGAGCAGTTCTTC; CDR3 protein: CASSTLAGVSYNEQFF
clone size: .; D gene: .; J gene: TRBJ2-1; V gene: TRBV7-8; CDR3 DNA: TGTGCCAGCAGCTTGGAGGACAGCTCCTACAATGAGCAGTTCTTC; CDR3 protein: CASSLEDSSYNEQFF
clone size: .; D gene: .; J gene: TRBJ2-5; V gene: TRBV3-1/TRBV3-2; CDR3 DNA: TGTGCCAGCAGCCAACTCAGACGCAGGTACCAAGAGACCCAGTACTTC; CDR3 protein: CASSQLRRRYQETQYF
clone size: .; D gene: .; J gene: TRBJ2-3; V gene: TRBV19; CDR3 DNA: TGTGCCACTGCCCGGGGAGATACGCAGTATTTT; CDR3 protein: CATARGDTQYF
clone size: .; D gene: .; J gene: TRBJ2-1; V gene: TRBV14; CDR3 DNA: TGTGCCAGCAGAGGGCAGCGGTCCTCGACCAATGAGCAGTTCTTC; CDR3 protein: CASRGQRSSTNEQFF
clone size: .; D gene: .; J gene: TRBJ1-6; V gene: TRBV3-1/TRBV3-2; CDR3 DNA: TGTGCCAGCAGCCAAGTGGAAAGAGGCAATTCACCCCTCCACTTT; CDR3 protein: CASSQVERGNSPLHF
clone size: .; D gene: TRBD1; J gene: TRBJ2-3; V gene: TRBV10-3; CDR3 DNA: TGTGCCATCAGCGGGGACAGGGGGCTGCAGACAGATACGCAGTATTTT; CDR3 protein: CAISGDRGLQTDTQYF
clone size: .; D gene: .; J gene: TRBJ2-2; V gene: TRBV5-1; CDR3 DNA: TGCGCCAGCAGCTCCCAGGGGACCACCGGGGAGCTGTTTTTT; CDR3 protein: CASSSQGTTGELFF
clone size: .; D gene: TRBD1; J gene: TRBJ2-5; V gene: TRBV3-1/TRBV3-2; CDR3 DNA: TGTGCCAGCAGCCCCCCCGAAAGGGGGCGAAAGACCCAGTACTTC; CDR3 protein: CASSPPERGRKTQYF
clone size: .; D gene: .; J gene: TRBJ2-1; V gene: TRBV7-9; CDR3 DNA: TGTGCCAGCAGCTTCGACGGCTGGGCGCCCGCAGTGGGCTACAATGAGCAGTTCTTC; CDR3 protein: CASSFDGWAPAVGYNEQFF
clone size: .; D gene: .; J gene: TRBJ2-3; V gene: TRBV5-1; CDR3 DNA: TGCGCCAGCAGCTTGTTGCGGGGTCCAACAGATACGCAGTATTTT; CDR3 protein: CASSLLRGPTDTQYF
clone size: .; D gene: .; J gene: TRBJ2-3; V gene: TRBV19; CDR3 DNA: TGTGCCAGTAGTAATCGGCAGGCATGGGATACGCAGTATTTT; CDR3 protein: CASSNRQAWDTQYF
clone size: .; D gene: .; J gene: TRBJ1-6; V gene: TRBV7-2; CDR3 DNA: TGTGCCAGCAGCTCAGGACTGTTTAATTCACCCCTCCACTTT; CDR3 protein: CASSSGLFNSPLHF
clone size: .; D gene: TRBD2; J gene: TRBJ2-1; V gene: TRBV11-2; CDR3 DNA: TGTGCCAGCAGCCGAAGGACTAGCGGGGGGAGCTCCTACAATGAGCAGTTCTTC; CDR3 protein: CASSRRTSGGSSYNEQFF
clone size: .; D gene: TRBD2; J gene: TRBJ2-2; V gene: TRBV12-3/TRBV12-4; CDR3 DNA: TGTGCCAGCAAAACGGGGGGGGGCGGGGAGCTGTTTTTT; CDR3 protein: CASKTGGGGELFF
clone size: few; D gene: .; J gene: TRBJ1-5; V gene: TRBV3-1/TRBV3-2; CDR3 DNA: TGTGCCACCCGGTCCTCAAAACCCCAGCATTTT; CDR3 protein: CATRSSKPQHF
clone size: .; D gene: TRBD1; J gene: TRBJ1-1; V gene: TRBV6-5; CDR3 DNA: TGTGCCACCACGCTGGCAGACAGGGGCACTGAAGCTTTCTTT; CDR3 protein: CATTLADRGTEAFF
clone size: once; D gene: .; J gene: TRBJ2-1; V gene: TRBV30; CDR3 DNA: TGTGCCTGGAGTCAGGGGACAAGATACAATGAGCAGTTCTTC; CDR3 protein: CAWSQGTRYNEQFF
clone size: .; D gene: .; J gene: TRBJ2-1; V gene: TRBV5-6; CDR3 DNA: TGTGCCAGCAGCTTGGGCCAGTACTACAATGAGCAGTTCTTC; CDR3 protein: CASSLGQYYNEQFF
clone size: .; D gene: TRBD2; J gene: TRBJ2-2; V gene: TRBV7-9; CDR3 DNA: TGTGCCAGCAGCTTTCGCGGGGGGTCCACCGGGGAGCTGTTTTTT; CDR3 protein: CASSFRGGSTGELFF
clone size: .; D gene: TRBD2; J gene: TRBJ2-2; V gene: TRBV9; CDR3 DNA: TGTGCCAGCAGCGCCCTAGCGGGGGCGAACACCGGGGAGCTGTTTTTT; CDR3 protein: CASSALAGANTGELFF
clone size: .; D gene: TRBD2; J gene: TRBJ2-1; V gene: TRBV19; CDR3 DNA: TGTGCCAGTAGGCCCGGGACTAGCGGGGGCCGCTACAATGAGCAGTTCTTC; CDR3 protein: CASRPGTSGGRYNEQFF
clone size: .; D gene: TRBD1; J gene: TRBJ1-4; V gene: TRBV2; CDR3 DNA: TGTGCCAGCAGTCTCGGACAGGGGGTACGAGAAAAACTGTTTTTT; CDR3 protein: CASSLGQGVREKLFF
clone size: .; D gene: TRBD2; J gene: TRBJ2-7; V gene: TRBV28; CDR3 DNA: TGTGCCAGCAGTTTAATTCAGCGGGGCAACGAGCAGTACTTC; CDR3 protein: CASSLIQRGNEQYF
clone size: .; D gene: TRBD1; J gene: TRBJ2-3; V gene: TRBV9; CDR3 DNA: TGTGCCAGCAGCGGCCGGGACAGAGGCACAGATACGCAGTATTTT; CDR3 protein: CASSGRDRGTDTQYF
clone size: .; D gene: TRBD1; J gene: TRBJ2-1; V gene: TRBV2; CDR3 DNA: TGTGCCAGCACTGAGACACAGGGGATCTCCTACAATGAGCAGTTCTTC; CDR3 protein: CASTETQGISYNEQFF
clone size: .; D gene: TRBD2; J gene: TRBJ2-1; V gene: TRBV7-2; CDR3 DNA: TGTGCCAGCTCAAAGCCGGGACTAGCGGGGAGTGAGCAGTTCTTC; CDR3 protein: CASSKPGLAGSEQFF
clone size: .; D gene: .; J gene: TRBJ1-1; V gene: TRBV5-4; CDR3 DNA: TGTGCCAGCAGCAACCAATTGGGGGGGAACACTGAAGCTTTCTTT; CDR3 protein: CASSNQLGGNTEAFF
clone size: .; D gene: TRBD1; J gene: TRBJ1-6; V gene: TRBV5-1; CDR3 DNA: TGCGCCAGCAGCTCCGGGACAGGGGATTCACCCCTCCACTTT; CDR3 protein: CASSSGTGDSPLHF
clone size: .; D gene: .; J gene: TRBJ2-5; V gene: TRBV12-3/TRBV12-4; CDR3 DNA: TGTGCCAGCAGTTTAAATGTCGGGGAGACCCAGTACTTC; CDR3 protein: CASSLNVGETQYF
clone size: once; D gene: TRBD2; J gene: TRBJ2-7; V gene: TRBV20-1; CDR3 DNA: TGCAGTGCTAGTGGGACTAGCGGGGCCTACGAGCAGTACTTC; CDR3 protein: CSASGTSGAYEQYF
clone size: .; D gene: .; J gene: TRBJ1-1; V gene: TRBV5-4; CDR3 DNA: TGTGCCAGCAGCTTGAGGGGCCCGAACACTGAAGCTTTCTTT; CDR3 protein: CASSLRGPNTEAFF
clone size: .; D gene: .; J gene: TRBJ2-7; V gene: TRBV10-3; CDR3 DNA: TGTGCCATCAGGGACTACTACGAGCAGTACTTC; CDR3 protein: CAIRDYYEQYF
clone size: .; D gene: .; J gene: TRBJ1-1; V gene: TRBV11-1; CDR3 DNA: TGTGCCAGCAGCTTAGAAACTAGAGGGGAAGCTTTCTTT; CDR3 protein: CASSLETRGEAFF
clone size: few; D gene: TRBD1; J gene: TRBJ2-5; V gene: TRBV13; CDR3 DNA: TGTGCCAGCAGCTTAAAACCTGGGACAGGACTTTTGGGGACCCAGTACTTC; CDR3 protein: CASSLKPGTGLLGTQYF
clone size: .; D gene: .; J gene: TRBJ2-2; V gene: TRBV2; CDR3 DNA: TGTGCCAGCACCAGGGGGGCAGGGCCGAACACCGGGGAGCTGTTTTTT; CDR3 protein: CASTRGAGPNTGELFF
clone size: .; D gene: TRBD1; J gene: TRBJ1-4; V gene: TRBV5-6; CDR3 DNA: TGTGCCAGCAGCTTGGGGGGGACAGGGAGCTATAATGAAAAACTGTTTTTT; CDR3 protein: CASSLGGTGSYNEKLFF
clone size: .; D gene: .; J gene: TRBJ2-3; V gene: TRBV5-1; CDR3 DNA: TGCGCCAGCAGCTTGGATAATAGTGTCGCGCAGTATTTT; CDR3 protein: CASSLDNSVAQYF
clone size: .; D gene: TRBD2; J gene: TRBJ2-5; V gene: TRBV6-2/TRBV6-3; CDR3 DNA: TGTGCCAGCAGTTCCTGGACTAGCGGGGGGGCCCTACAAGAGACCCAGTACTTC; CDR3 protein: CASSSWTSGGALQETQYF
clone size: .; D gene: TRBD1; J gene: TRBJ1-5; V gene: TRBV28; CDR3 DNA: TGTGCCAGCAGTCCCGATCGGACAGGTCTTATTCAGCCCCAGCATTTT; CDR3 protein: CASSPDRTGLIQPQHF
clone size: .; D gene: TRBD2; J gene: TRBJ2-2; V gene: TRBV4-1; CDR3 DNA: TGCGCCAGCCGAGGGAGGGGACGGACCGGGGAGCTGTTTTTT; CDR3 protein: CASRGRGRTGELFF
clone size: .; D gene: TRBD1; J gene: TRBJ2-3; V gene: TRBV5-1; CDR3 DNA: TGCGCCAGCAGCCGGGACAGGGCTGGGGATACGCAGTATTTT; CDR3 protein: CASSRDRAGDTQYF